The 18 T cell receptor beta chains below come from one sample, sequenced in a study of blood T cells in healthy people across ages. The authors ran a second PCR of about 6 to 11 cycles using a sample-barcoded 5' primer and a J-beta primer mix. One entry per CDR3 protein results from TCRdb running MiXCR on the 5' RACE reads. The sample contains over 1.5 million distinct CDR3 sequences, approximately 50% of which appear only once. Material: blood. The receptor set was obtained from a woman in her thirties or forties in good health.

The J gene is TRBJ2-3, the V gene TRBV9; D gene unclear. The V end lost 2 bases, the J end lost 0 bases, and 10 bases lay between the germline ends. CDR1 is SGDLS, CDR2 YYNGEE, per germline. This CDR3 is 15 amino acids long. The CDR3 protein is CASSVLGISTDTQYF. The CDR3 DNA follows: TGTGCCAGCAGCGTCTTGGGGATTAGCACAGATACGCAGTATTTT.

This clonotype was seen a handful of times. This rearrangement joins TRBV2 to TRBJ2-5; a possible D gene is TRBD1 (5 bases). The CDR3 spans 15 residues. CDR1 and CDR2 (germline): SNHLY, FYNNEI. V was pared by 4 bases and J by 2 bases, with 14 bases between. CDR3 coding DNA: TGTGCCAGCAGTGCGTGGGGCAGGAGACAAGAGACCCAGTACTTC. Protein sequence: CASSAWGRRQETQYF. Variable domain in full (rest from reference TRBV2 and TRBJ2-5): EPEVTQTPSHQVTQMGQEVILRCVPISNHLYFYWYRQILGQKVEFLVSFYNNEISEKSEIFDDQFSVERPDGSNFTLKIRSTKLEDSAMYFCASSAWGRRQETQYFGPGTRLLVL.

The sample holds a few counts of this clonotype. The chain is built from TRBV5-1 and TRBJ2-3; a possible D gene is TRBD1 (5 bases). The CDR3 spans 14 residues. Germline-derived CDR1 and CDR2 are SGHRS and YFSETQ. V lost 0 bases to trimming and J lost 5 bases, with 10 bases between them. Here the CDR3 reads CASSLARDRDTQYF. CDR3 in DNA: TGCGCCAGCAGCTTGGCCAGGGATAGAGATACGCAGTATTTT. Variable domain in full (rest from reference TRBV5-1 and TRBJ2-3): KAGVTQTPRYLIKTRGQQVTLSCSPISGHRSVSWYQQTPGQGLQFLFEYFSETQRNKGNFPGRFSGRQFSNSRSEMNVSTLELGDSALYLCASSLARDRDTQYFGPGTRLTVL.

This chain uses TRBV7-8 with TRBJ1-4, with 7 bases aligning to TRBD1. V shed 5 bases, J shed 0 bases, and the junction held 12 bases outside the gene matches. This CDR3 is built from 18 residues. Germline values: CDR1 SGHVS, CDR2 FQNEAQ. CDR3 nucleotide sequence: TGTGCCAGCAGCCCAACCGGGACAGCTAGAGCAACTAATGAAAAACTGTTTTTT. This sequence encodes CASSPTGTARATNEKLFF.

The chain carries TRBV28 and TRBJ2-1, with 9 bases identical to TRBD1. The germline gives CDR1 MDHEN, CDR2 SYDVKM. This CDR3 is 15 amino acids long. V gave up 8 bases and J gave up 5 bases; unmatched junction bases: 10. The CDR3 bases are TGTGCCAGCCTTACCGGACAGGGGTCCGACAATGAGCAGTTCTTC. This gives the protein CASLTGQGSDNEQFF.

The chain carries TRBV10-3 and TRBJ2-6; 7 nucleotides line up with TRBD1. V gave up 6 bases and J gave up 2 bases; unmatched junction bases: 10. Germline V CDR1 and CDR2: ENHRY, SYGVKD. The CDR3 has 17 residues. The CDR3 spells CAIRMTGSVTGANVLTF. DNA for the CDR3: TGTGCCATCAGGATGACAGGGTCCGTCACTGGGGCCAACGTCCTGACTTTC.

The chain links TRBV4-1 to TRBJ1-5; D is perhaps TRBD1 (5 bases). Germline V gene data show CDR1 as MGHRA and CDR2 as YSYEKL. Trimming removed 0 bases at V and 7 bases at J, with 13 bases between. CDR3 length: 15 amino acids. The CDR3 loop is CASSQDNTGWQPQHF. CDR3 DNA sequence: TGCGCCAGCAGCCAAGATAATACAGGTTGGCAGCCCCAGCATTTT.

This clonotype was detected a few times. The rearrangement joins TRBV6-5 to TRBJ2-1, with TRBD2 matching 9 bases. The V gene end was trimmed by 2 bases and the J gene end by 9 bases; junction bases not matched to a gene: 5. Germline values: CDR1 MNHEY, CDR2 SVGAGI. This CDR3 is 14 amino acids long. As DNA, the CDR3 is TGTGCCAGCAGTTACGGAGGGACTAGCCCTGAGCAGTTCTTC. It specifies CASSYGGTSPEQFF.

The rearrangement links TRBV5-5 to TRBJ1-1; TRBD1 might be the D (6 bases). Trimming removed 3 bases at V and 1 base at J, with 16 bases between. The length of the CDR3 is 16 residues. The germline V gene has CDR1 SGHKS and CDR2 YYEKEE (reference sequence). The CDR3 DNA reads TGTGCCAGCAGCTGGGCAGCAGGACAGACGAACACTGAAGCTTTCTTT. Translated, it gives CASSWAAGQTNTEAFF.

The chain joins TRBV29-1 to TRBJ1-5; D is uncertain. V was clipped by 4 bases and J by 8 bases, with 12 bases between them. Per the germline V gene, CDR1 is SQVTM and CDR2 is ANQGSEA. The CDR3 has 12 amino acids. Here the CDR3 reads CSVVTGGEPQHF. CDR3 DNA: TGCAGCGTTGTCACCGGCGGGGAGCCCCAGCATTTT.

For the CDR3, the DNA is TGTTCGGTGGAGGACGTCCAAGAGACCCAGTACTTC. Amino acids: CSVEDVQETQYF. The J gene is TRBJ2-5, the V gene TRBV11-2; TRBD2 is a possible D gene (5 bases). The CDR3 consists of 12 residues. The germline gives CDR1 SGHAT, CDR2 FQNNGV.

The chain carries TRBV28 and TRBJ2-7; 7 nucleotides line up with TRBD1. CDR3 size: 16 residues. Germline CDR1 reads MDHEN; CDR2 reads SYDVKM. After removal of 5 bases from V and 0 bases from J, the junction contained 10 bases not matched to a gene. CDR3 sequence reads: CASSTRWDRSSYEQYF. The CDR3 nucleotides are TGTGCCAGCAGTACCCGGTGGGACAGAAGCTCCTACGAGCAGTACTTC. The full variable domain, in which reference TRBV28 and TRBJ2-7 provide the parts outside the CDR3, is DVKVTQSSRYLVKRTGEKVFLECVQDMDHENMFWYRQDPGLGLRLIYFSYDVKMKEKGDIPEGYSVSREKKERFSLILESASTNQTSMYLCASSTRWDRSSYEQYFGPGTRLTVT.

This sequence joins TRBV5-5 and TRBJ2-3, with 11 bases aligning to TRBD2. The J segment lost 4 bases and the V segment lost 3 bases, leaving 10 bases of the junction unmatched. The CDR3 has 17 residues. From germline, CDR1 is SGHKS and CDR2 YYEKEE (reference sequence). CDR3 sequence: CASSSLLTSGTSDTQYF. The DNA of the CDR3 is TGTGCCAGCAGCTCCTTACTGACTAGCGGGACTTCAGATACGCAGTATTTT.

This clonotype turned up a few times. The chain has TRBV12-5 and TRBJ2-3; no definite D call. The CDR3 covers 17 residues. The V gene lost 2 bases and the J gene lost 0 bases, with 15 bases spanning the gap. CDR1 and CDR2 from the germline V gene are LGHNT and FRNRAP. The CDR3 region is CASGLTTTDRSTDTQYF. The CDR3 DNA is TGTGCTAGTGGTTTGACAACAACGGACCGAAGCACAGATACGCAGTATTTT.

This clonotype came up a few times. This sequence joins TRBV3-1 and TRBJ2-5, with TRBD2 matching over 13 bases. Germline-derived CDR1 and CDR2 are LGHDT and YNNKEL (reference sequence). V was clipped by 5 bases and J by 0 bases; unmatched bases: 3. The CDR3 is 16 amino acids. CDR3 in amino acids: CASSKTSGGYQETQYF. Written as DNA, the CDR3 is TGTGCCAGCAGCAAGACTAGCGGGGGGTACCAAGAGACCCAGTACTTC.

This clonotype was seen more than once but under ten times. This chain joins TRBV9 and TRBJ2-1, with 8 nucleotides matching TRBD1. The germline V gene encodes CDR1 SGDLS and CDR2 YYNGEE. The trim removed 4 bases at V and 4 bases at J, leaving 10 bases unmatched. CDR3 length equals 16 residues. The CDR3 spells CASSPRTGSLYNEQFF. CDR3 nucleotide sequence: TGTGCCAGCAGCCCTCGGACAGGGAGCTTATACAATGAGCAGTTCTTC.

The V gene is TRBV11-3, the J gene TRBJ2-5, with no clear D. The CDR3 is made up of 14 amino acids. Trimming cost V 1 base and J 3 bases, with 9 bases left between them. CDR1 and CDR2 from the germline V gene are SGHNT and YENEEA. CDR3 in DNA: TGTGCCAGCAGCTTAGGGGTGACCGAAGAGACCCAGTACTTC. This sequence encodes CASSLGVTEETQYF.

The rearrangement links TRBV28 to TRBJ1-5; D is possibly TRBD1 (5 bases). Germline lookup yields CDR1 MDHEN and CDR2 SYDVKM. The CDR3 sequence is 15 residues long. V was clipped by 2 bases and J by 6 bases, with 14 bases between them. CDR3 coding DNA: TGTGCCAGCAGTTTAGTAGGGGATGGGTTTCAGCCCCAGCATTTT. It codes for CASSLVGDGFQPQHF.